This T cell receptor (beta chain) was captured by sequencing in a study of cytomegalovirus exposure and HLA in healthy donors. The germline V gene encodes CDR1 MNHEY and CDR2 SMNVEV (reference sequence). The V and J ends lost 3 bases and 2 bases respectively, with 7 bases between them. This CDR3 has 13 residues. The PCR used 60 Vbeta and 13 Jbeta primers. Using immunoSEQ multiplex PCR, the repertoire was profiled, and TCRdb retains in-frame clones only, with some absent. Found here are about 210,000 clones, 81% of them singletons; the top ten hold roughly 3.1%. Concerning this clone: The antigen remains undetermined.

Regarding the study as a whole: In a later analysis, the majority of CMV-associated beta chains seemingly showed HLA restriction. One cluster of highly shared sequence variants probably arose as a sequencing artifact.

This clonotype originated in a middle-aged man in good health and CMV-seropositive. Specimen: PBMCs. This chain links TRBV27 with TRBJ1-2; D not certain. CDR3 in amino acids: CASSFSENYGYTF. Here the CDR3 DNA reads TGTGCCAGCAGTTTCTCTGAGAACTATGGCTACACCTTC.